These 26 T cell receptor beta chains came from one sample sequenced in a study of tumor-infiltrating lymphocytes in primary liver carcinoma. Both blood RNA, taken from unsorted whole blood, and germline DNA were extracted. TCR beta cDNA was prepared out of around 460 ng total RNA by means of a constant-region primer. Employing slightly modified ARM-PCR, three nested multiplex PCR rounds were run, and these gave rise to the TCR beta libraries. Each of the first two PCR rounds ran roughly 9 cycles with TRBV1-TRBV30 forward and C-beta reverse primers. TCRdb fed the multiplex PCR reads into MiXCR, producing one record per CDR3 protein. This table has 300,000 to 350,000 distinct CDR3 sequences, 65% appearing once. Sequenced: peripheral blood. These receptors all stem from a man between 40 and 49 years old with primary liver carcinoma and hepatitis B virus infection.

On this clonotype itself: A much larger clone is a single base away; this may be a read error. This sequence joins TRBV5-5 and TRBJ1-5, with 8 bases matching TRBD1. J lost 3 bases, V lost 0 bases, and 8 bases had no gene match. The CDR3 is 17 amino acids. The V gene's germline CDR1 is SGHKS and CDR2 YYEKEE (reference sequence). Here the CDR3 reads CASSLGPQTGDNQPQHF. The CDR3 DNA is TGTGCCAGCAGCTTGGGCCCGCAGACAGGGGACAATCAGCCCCAGCATTTT.

Only a few counts were recorded for this clonotype. The chain carries TRBV5-6 and TRBJ2-1, with D tentatively TRBD1 or TRBD2 (7 bases each). The CDR3 is made up of 17 amino acids. Germline V gene lookup returns CDR1 SGHDT and CDR2 YYEEEE. Trimming took off 4 bases at V and 6 bases at J, with 23 bases between the two ends. The CDR3 sequence: CASSLGLGRGLVNEQFF. The DNA for the CDR3 is TGTGCCAGCAGCCTGGGTCTGGGGAGGGGGCTCGTCAATGAGCAGTTCTTC.

This clonotype has at least ten counts. The chain has TRBV6-2 or TRBV6-3 and TRBJ2-3; 8 bases match TRBD1. Germline V lookup: CDR1 MNHEY, CDR2 SVGEGT. V trimming: 8 bases; J trimming: 1 base; junction bases outside the gene matches: 5. The CDR3 covers 14 residues. CDR3 bases: TGTGCCAGCGCGCCGGGACAGGGCACAGATACGCAGTATTTT. Translating it yields CASAPGQGTDTQYF.

The chain is built from TRBV11-2 and TRBJ2-1; 8 bases map to TRBD2. This CDR3 spans 14 amino acids. The V gene end was trimmed by 11 bases and the J gene end by 4 bases; junction bases not matched to a gene: 10. Germline values: CDR1 SGHAT, CDR2 FQNNGV. The CDR3 DNA reads TGTGCCGGCGGCTTAGCGGGAAAGTACAATGAGCAGTTCTTC. The encoded protein is CAGGLAGKYNEQFF.

The chain uses TRBV14 and TRBJ2-2, with a tentative D call TRBD2 (6 bases). This CDR3 is 16 amino acids long. Trimming took 4 bases from V and 4 from J, leaving 16 bases between them. Germline CDR1 and CDR2: SGHDN and FVKESK. The CDR3 reads CASSLLSGSLTGELFF. The DNA of the CDR3 is TGTGCCAGCAGCCTTCTTAGCGGAAGCCTCACCGGGGAGCTGTTTTTT. Complete variable domain (other parts from reference TRBV14 and TRBJ2-2): EAGVTQFPSHSVIEKGQTVTLRCDPISGHDNLYWYRRVMGKEIKFLLHFVKESKQDESGMPNNRFLAERTGGTYSTLKVQPAELEDSGVYFCASSLLSGSLTGELFFGEGSRLTVL.

This clonotype was observed many times. The CDR3 DNA sequence: TGTGCCAGCAGCTTGGTCCCCACATCCACCGGGGAGCTGTTTTTT. This codes for CASSLVPTSTGELFF. This rearrangement joins TRBV5-5 to TRBJ2-2; D call uncertain. The CDR3 has 15 amino acids. Trimming removed 0 bases from V and 4 bases from J, with 10 bases in between. The V gene's germline CDR1 is SGHKS and CDR2 YYEKEE (reference sequence). Supplemented by reference TRBV5-5 and TRBJ2-2, the full variable domain reads DAGVTQSPTHLIKTRGQQVTLRCSPISGHKSVSWYQQVLGQGPQFIFQYYEKEERGRGNFPDRFSARQFPNYSSELNVNALLLGDSALYLCASSLVPTSTGELFFGEGSRLTVL.

This clonotype was observed many times. The genes are TRBV5-1 and TRBJ2-1; 7 nucleotides line up with TRBD2. There are 16 residues in the CDR3. Germline trimming cut 1 base from V and 6 bases from J; bases unmatched to any gene: 10. CDR1 is SGHRS, CDR2 YFSETQ, per germline. The CDR3 loop is CASSLSGGSVRNEQFF. The DNA for the CDR3 is TGCGCCAGCAGCTTGTCCGGCGGGAGCGTGCGCAATGAGCAGTTCTTC.

This chain links TRBV11-2 with TRBJ2-7; the D gene is possibly TRBD2 (5 bases). Trimming stripped 1 base from V and 3 bases from J, with 7 bases between. The CDR3 extends over 13 amino acids. Germline loops: CDR1 SGHAT, CDR2 FQNNGV. CDR3 protein: CASSLGRDYEQYF. The CDR3 region has the DNA TGTGCCAGCAGCTTAGGACGGGACTACGAGCAGTACTTC.

The chain employs TRBV20-1 and TRBJ1-1; tentatively, D is TRBD1 (5 bases). V dropped 0 bases and J dropped 9 bases, with 8 bases sitting between them. Germline CDR1 reads DFQATT; CDR2 reads SNEGSKA (reference sequence). The CDR3 contains 11 residues. CDR3 coding DNA: TGCAGTGCTAGAGAGGGGGGACAAGCTTTCTTT. Its protein product is CSAREGGQAFF.

To note about this clonotype: The conserved closing phenylalanine or tryptophan is absent in this CDR3, likely reflecting a read error. The rearrangement joins TRBV29-1 to TRBJ2-3, with D unclear. In germline, CDR1 is SQVTM, CDR2 ANQGSEA. There are 11 residues in the CDR3. Trimming removed 7 bases from V and 1 base from J, with 6 bases in between. The CDR3 bases are TGCAGCGGGAGCGGCACAGATACGCAGTATCAT. It translates to CSGSGTDTQYH.

This clonotype was found once. A much bigger clone sits one base away, suggesting this may be a read error. V usage is TRBV12-3 or TRBV12-4 and J usage is TRBJ2-1, with D possibly being TRBD1 (6 bases). V was clipped by 10 bases and J by 7 bases, with 11 bases between them. CDR3 size: 11 residues. The CDR3 loop is CANTTGNEQFF. CDR3 in DNA: TGTGCCAACACCACAGGGAATGAGCAGTTCTTC.

The sample holds one count of this clonotype. Germline is not matched at one junction end, which may reflect a read error. The chain uses TRBV7-8 and TRBJ2-7; D gene unclear. The CDR3 runs 13 residues. Germline V CDR1 and CDR2: SGHVS, FQNEAQ. The CDR3 is CASRLQHLDERYF. The CDR3 DNA reads TGTGCCAGCAGGCTACAGCACCTCGACGAGCGGTACTTC.

This clonotype was observed a handful of times. One junction end disagrees with the germline gene, perhaps due to a read error. The rearrangement joins TRBV4-2 to TRBJ2-1, with D maybe TRBD1 (5 bases). This CDR3 is 16 amino acids long. Germline CDR1 and CDR2: LGHNA and YNFKEQ. The CDR3 coding sequence is TGTGCCAACAGCCAGGGCCGGATTAGCTCCTACAATGAGCAGTTCTTC. Protein sequence: CANSQGRISSYNEQFF.

Only a few counts were recorded for this clonotype. This rearrangement joins TRBV5-1 to TRBJ1-3; a weak D match, TRBD1 (5 bases). V shed 7 bases and J shed 2 bases, with 13 bases lying between them. Germline V gives CDR1 SGHRS, CDR2 YFSETQ. The CDR3 spans 14 residues. The CDR3 sequence is CASASGFAGNTIYF. The CDR3 DNA sequence: TGCGCCAGCGCCTCAGGGTTCGCTGGAAACACCATATATTTT.

Turning to this clonotype: It may be a read error: a sequence one base away is much more abundant. This chain joins TRBV6-1 and TRBJ2-2; a possible D gene is TRBD2 (5 bases). Looked up from germline, CDR1 is MNHNS and CDR2 is SASEGT. The CDR3 loop spans 13 amino acids. For the CDR3, the DNA is TGTGCCACCAGTGACGGGGTTCGCCGGGAGCTGTTTTTT. Translating gives CATSDGVRRELFF.

In this sample, this clonotype turned up many times. CDR3 nucleotides: TGTGCCAGCAGTCCCGACAGGGGGGACGAAGCTAACTATGGCTACACCTTC. This translates into CASSPDRGDEANYGYTF. The chain is built from TRBV6-1 and TRBJ1-2; 9 bases are a match to TRBD1. V shed 5 bases and J 0 bases; nucleotides not matched to a gene: 10. The CDR3 sequence is 17 residues long. The germline gives CDR1 MNHNS, CDR2 SASEGT.

This clonotype was found many times. CDR3: CSVGGGRTGSTYEQYF. Written as DNA, the CDR3 is TGCAGCGTTGGTGGGGGCAGGACAGGGAGTACCTACGAGCAGTACTTC. This chain connects TRBV29-1 to TRBJ2-7; 8 bases are a match to TRBD1. The CDR3 totals 16 residues. Germline V CDR1 and CDR2: SQVTM, ANQGSEA. V lost 4 bases and J lost 2; bases outside the gene matches: 13.

As concerns this clonotype: Just one base apart from a much larger clone, this may be a read error. V and J are TRBV29-1 and TRBJ2-7; 7 nucleotides line up with TRBD1. V lost 2 bases and J lost 9; bases outside the gene matches: 13. CDR1 is SQVTM, CDR2 ANQGSEA, per germline. The CDR3 sequence is 14 residues long. The CDR3 DNA sequence: TGCAGCGTTGAACTGACAGGGCCAAGGCCCGGGCAGTACTTC. It encodes CSVELTGPRPGQYF.

About this clonotype: No conserved phenylalanine or tryptophan ends this CDR3, so it is likely a read error. The chain employs TRBV11-1 and TRBJ2-5, with 7 bases identical to TRBD1. The CDR3 extends over 14 amino acids. Per germline, CDR1 SGHAT and CDR2 FQDESV (reference sequence). The CDR3 bases are TGTGCCAGCAGCGTACAGGGGTCGCAAGAGAGCCAGTACCTC. This sequence encodes CASSVQGSQESQYL.

Details on this clonotype: A junction boundary mismatches the germline segment, possibly from a read error. J is TRBJ2-7 and V is TRBV11-1; D may match TRBD1 or TRBD2 (5 bases each). The germline V gene has CDR1 SGHAT and CDR2 FQDESV (reference sequence). This CDR3 contains 14 residues. In nucleotides, the CDR3 is TGTGCCAGCAGTTTCAGAGGGGTGCGGTACGAGCATTACTTC. Residues: CASSFRGVRYEHYF.

This sequence joins TRBV18 and TRBJ2-7; D possibly corresponds to TRBD2 (5 bases). This CDR3 comprises 16 residues. Germline assignment: CDR1 KGHSH and CDR2 LQKENI. Deletions cut 4 bases from V and 2 bases from J, with 18 bases between. CDR3 sequence (DNA): TGTGCCAGCTCACGACTTAGAGGGTCCCTGCCCTACGAGCAGTACTTC. This translates into CASSRLRGSLPYEQYF.

A note on this clonotype: The junction shows a germline mismatch at one end, possibly a read error. The V and J genes are TRBV6-2 or TRBV6-3 and TRBJ2-1, with D unclear. CDR3 length equals 18 residues. Germline values: CDR1 MNHEY, CDR2 SVGEGT. CDR3 residues: CVSSYSGVVLGSYNVQFF. CDR3 in DNA: TGTGTCAGCAGTTACTCGGGCGTCGTGCTAGGCTCCTACAATGTGCAGTTCTTC.

Points on this clonotype: A read error may explain this, as a much larger clone is one base away. J is TRBJ2-1 and V is TRBV6-5, with 14 bases lining up with TRBD2. The CDR3 has 18 amino acids. The germline CDR1 and CDR2 sequences are MNHEY and SVGAGI. The CDR3 loop is CASSYSRTSGRLYNEEFF. The CDR3 nucleotides read TGTGCCAGCAGTTATTCTAGGACTAGCGGGAGGTTATACAATGAGGAGTTCTTC.

Concerning this clonotype: An end of the junction differs from the germline gene, which may be a read error. CDR3 DNA sequence: TGCGGCGTTGAGTCAGGACAAGAGACCCAGTACTTC. Its translation is CGVESGQETQYF. The chain recombines TRBV29-1 with TRBJ2-5; D uncertain. This CDR3 comprises 12 residues. Germline V gene data show CDR1 as SQVTM and CDR2 as ANQGSEA.

Points on this clonotype: A read error may be the cause here, since a much bigger clone is one base away. The chain combines TRBV12-3 or TRBV12-4 with TRBJ1-4; 8 bases agree with TRBD1. This CDR3 comprises 15 residues. The CDR3 reads CVSSLVQGAVEKLFF. The CDR3 nucleotides are TGTGTCAGCAGTTTAGTGCAGGGGGCCGTTGAAAAACTGTTTTTT.

In this sample, this clonotype turned up once. The conserved phenylalanine or tryptophan is not found at the CDR3 terminus, so this likely reflects a read error. V gene TRBV30 combines with J gene TRBJ2-1; 7 bases are shared with TRBD2. Germline-derived CDR1 and CDR2 are GTSNPN and SVGIG (reference sequence). This CDR3 contains 15 residues. Trimming took 2 bases from V and 6 from J; bases not matched to a gene: 10. The CDR3 bases are TGTGCCTGGAGTCGGGGGGAAGCCGGGGGCAATGAGCAGTTCATC. As protein: CAWSRGEAGGNEQFI.